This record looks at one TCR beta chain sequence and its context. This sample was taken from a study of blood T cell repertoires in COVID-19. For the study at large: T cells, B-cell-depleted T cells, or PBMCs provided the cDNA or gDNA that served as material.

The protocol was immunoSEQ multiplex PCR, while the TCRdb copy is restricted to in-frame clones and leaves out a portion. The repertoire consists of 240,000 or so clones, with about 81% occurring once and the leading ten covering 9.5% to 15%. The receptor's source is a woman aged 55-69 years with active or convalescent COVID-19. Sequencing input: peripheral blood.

This CDR3 is CASSQDRGNTLAKNIQYF. CDR3 DNA sequence: TGTGCCAGCAGCCAAGATCGGGGGAATACACTAGCCAAAAACATTCAGTACTTC. The gene calls are TRBV3-1 (or the pseudogene TRBV3-2) and TRBJ2-4; D is possibly TRBD2 (6 bases). V lost 0 bases, J lost 0 bases, and 15 bases lay in between. The CDR3 is 18 residues long. The germline gives CDR1 LGHDT, CDR2 YNNKEL (reference sequence).